This T cell receptor beta chain was identified in a study of T cells after yellow fever vaccination. MiXCR, applied by TCRdb to the 5' RACE reads, yields one record per CDR3 protein. The data hold a few hundred thousand distinct CDR3 sequences, with approximately 3.9% observed a single time. V lost 2 bases, J lost 8 bases, and 15 bases lay in between. CDR1 and CDR2 (germline): SGHAT, FQNNGV. CDR3 length equals 15 residues. In regard to this clonotype: What it binds is not known.

Study-level results: Though it reached lower strength, the secondary response hit its peak faster, day 5 versus 15. A minor fraction of clonotypes spanned both CD4 and CD8 compartments.

The sample in question was PBMCs, obtained on the day of the yellow fever booster vaccination. The TCR comes from a young man who received the YFV17D yellow fever vaccine. The chain is built from TRBV11-2 and TRBJ2-2; tentative D call: TRBD1 (5 bases). Here the CDR3 reads CASSLLTGSSGELFF. The CDR3 DNA is TGTGCCAGCAGCTTACTAACAGGCAGTAGTGGGGAGCTGTTTTTT.